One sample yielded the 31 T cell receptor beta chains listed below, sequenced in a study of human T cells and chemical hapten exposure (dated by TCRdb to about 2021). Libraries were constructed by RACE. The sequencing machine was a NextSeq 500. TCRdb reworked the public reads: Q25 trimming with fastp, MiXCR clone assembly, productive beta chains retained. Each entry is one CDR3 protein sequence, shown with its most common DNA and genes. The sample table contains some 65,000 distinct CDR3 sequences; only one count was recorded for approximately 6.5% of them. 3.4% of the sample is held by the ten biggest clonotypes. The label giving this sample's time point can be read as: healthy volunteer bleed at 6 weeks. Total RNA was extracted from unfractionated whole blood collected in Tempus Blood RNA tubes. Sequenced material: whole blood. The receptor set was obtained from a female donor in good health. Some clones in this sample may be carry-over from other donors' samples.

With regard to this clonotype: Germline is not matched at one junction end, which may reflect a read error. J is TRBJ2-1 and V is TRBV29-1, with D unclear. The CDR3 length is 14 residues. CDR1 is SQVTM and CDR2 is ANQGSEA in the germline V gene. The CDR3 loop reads CGVETALLRNEQFF. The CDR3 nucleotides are TGCGGCGTTGAAACGGCCTTGCTACGGAATGAGCAGTTCTTC.

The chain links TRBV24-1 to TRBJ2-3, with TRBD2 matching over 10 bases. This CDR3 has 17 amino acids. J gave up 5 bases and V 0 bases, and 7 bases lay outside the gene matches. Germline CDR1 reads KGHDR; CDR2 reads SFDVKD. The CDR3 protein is CATSDLTSGIKEDTQYF. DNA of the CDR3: TGTGCCACCAGTGATTTGACTAGCGGGATAAAGGAAGATACGCAGTATTTT.

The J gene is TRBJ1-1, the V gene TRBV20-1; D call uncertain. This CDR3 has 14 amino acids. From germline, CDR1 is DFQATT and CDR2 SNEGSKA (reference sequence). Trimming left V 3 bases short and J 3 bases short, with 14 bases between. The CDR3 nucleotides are TGCAGTGCTAGTAAATCGGGGTTGTACACTGAAGCTTTCTTT. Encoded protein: CSASKSGLYTEAFF.

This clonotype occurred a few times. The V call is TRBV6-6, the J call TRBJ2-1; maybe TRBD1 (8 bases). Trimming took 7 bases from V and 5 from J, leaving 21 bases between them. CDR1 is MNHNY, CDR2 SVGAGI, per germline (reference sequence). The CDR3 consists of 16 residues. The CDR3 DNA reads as TGTGCCAGCACCTCCCAGACAGGGGAGGGCAACAATGAGCAGTTCTTC. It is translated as CASTSQTGEGNNEQFF.

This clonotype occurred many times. The CDR3 loop is CASRMNTEAFF. The CDR3 DNA sequence: TGTGCCAGCAGGATGAACACTGAAGCTTTCTTT. V usage is TRBV12-3 or TRBV12-4 and J usage is TRBJ1-1; D gene ambiguous. The CDR3 is made up of 11 amino acids. Deletions cut 6 bases from V and 0 bases from J, with 2 bases between.

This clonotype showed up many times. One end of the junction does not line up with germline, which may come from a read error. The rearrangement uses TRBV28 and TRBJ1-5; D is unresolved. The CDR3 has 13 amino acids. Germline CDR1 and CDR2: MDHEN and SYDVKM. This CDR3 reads CASSPPEYTLLFF. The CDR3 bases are TGTGCCAGCAGCCCTCCGGAGTATACTCTTCTATTTTTT.

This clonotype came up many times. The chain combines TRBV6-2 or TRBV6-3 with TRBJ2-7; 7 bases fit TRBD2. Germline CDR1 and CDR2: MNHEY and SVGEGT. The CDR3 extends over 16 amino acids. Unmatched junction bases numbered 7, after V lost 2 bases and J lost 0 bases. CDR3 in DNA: TGTGCCAGCAGTTACACAAGCGGGACTTACTCCTACGAGCAGTACTTC. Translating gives CASSYTSGTYSYEQYF.

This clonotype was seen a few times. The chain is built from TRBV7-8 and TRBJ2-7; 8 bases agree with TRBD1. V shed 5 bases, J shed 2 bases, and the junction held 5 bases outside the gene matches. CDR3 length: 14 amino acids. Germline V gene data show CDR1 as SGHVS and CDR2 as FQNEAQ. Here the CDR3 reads CASSARTGPYEQYF. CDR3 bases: TGTGCCAGCAGCGCCCGGACAGGGCCCTACGAGCAGTACTTC.

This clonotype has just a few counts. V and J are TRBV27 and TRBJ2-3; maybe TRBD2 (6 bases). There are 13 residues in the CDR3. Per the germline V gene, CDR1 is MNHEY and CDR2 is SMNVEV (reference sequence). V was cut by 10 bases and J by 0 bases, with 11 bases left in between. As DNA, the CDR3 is TGTGCCACCGGGGGAGCTAGCACAGATACGCAGTATTTT. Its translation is CATGGASTDTQYF.

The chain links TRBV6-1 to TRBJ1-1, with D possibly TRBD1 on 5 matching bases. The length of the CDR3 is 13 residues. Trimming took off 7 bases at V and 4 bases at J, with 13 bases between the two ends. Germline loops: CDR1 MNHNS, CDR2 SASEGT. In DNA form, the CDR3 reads TGTGCCAGCAAAGGGGCAGGGCTCACTGAAGCTTTCTTT. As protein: CASKGAGLTEAFF.

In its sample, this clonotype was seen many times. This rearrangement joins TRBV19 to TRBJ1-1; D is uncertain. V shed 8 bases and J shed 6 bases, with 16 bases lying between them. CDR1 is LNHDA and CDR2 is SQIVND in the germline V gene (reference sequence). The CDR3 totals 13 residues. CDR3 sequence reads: CASAAIGRPEAFF. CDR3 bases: TGTGCCAGTGCGGCCATAGGGAGGCCTGAAGCTTTCTTT.

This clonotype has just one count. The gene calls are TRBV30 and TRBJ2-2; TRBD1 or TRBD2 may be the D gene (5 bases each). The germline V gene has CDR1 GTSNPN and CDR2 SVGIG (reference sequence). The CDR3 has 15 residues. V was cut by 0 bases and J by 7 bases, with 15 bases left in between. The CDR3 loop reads CAWSVWRRGDGELFF. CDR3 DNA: TGTGCCTGGAGTGTGTGGAGGCGAGGGGACGGGGAGCTGTTTTTT.

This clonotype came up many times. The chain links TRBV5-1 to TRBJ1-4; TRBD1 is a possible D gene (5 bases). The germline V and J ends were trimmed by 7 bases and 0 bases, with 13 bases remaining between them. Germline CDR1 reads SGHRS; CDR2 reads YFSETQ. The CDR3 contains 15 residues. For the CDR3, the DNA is TGCGCCAGCGGAAAAGGGGATGCAACTAATGAAAAACTGTTTTTT. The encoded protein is CASGKGDATNEKLFF.

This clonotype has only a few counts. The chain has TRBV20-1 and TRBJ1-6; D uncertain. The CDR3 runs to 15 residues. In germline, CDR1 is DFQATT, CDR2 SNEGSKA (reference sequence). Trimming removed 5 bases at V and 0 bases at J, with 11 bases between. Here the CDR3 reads CSAQTASSYNSPLHF. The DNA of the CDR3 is TGCAGTGCTCAGACCGCGAGCTCCTATAATTCACCCCTCCACTTT.

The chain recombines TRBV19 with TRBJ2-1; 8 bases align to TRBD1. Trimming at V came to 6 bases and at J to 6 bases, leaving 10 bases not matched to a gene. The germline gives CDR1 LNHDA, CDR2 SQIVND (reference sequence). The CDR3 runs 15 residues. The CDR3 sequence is CASRPRDRRPNEQFF. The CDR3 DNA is TGTGCCAGTAGACCCCGGGACAGGCGACCCAATGAGCAGTTCTTC. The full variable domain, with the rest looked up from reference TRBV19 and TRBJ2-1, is DGGITQSPKYLFRKEGQNVTLSCEQNLNHDAMYWYRQDPGQGLRLIYYSQIVNDFQKGDIAEGYSVSREKKESFPLTVTSAQKNPTAFYLCASRPRDRRPNEQFFGPGTRLTVL.

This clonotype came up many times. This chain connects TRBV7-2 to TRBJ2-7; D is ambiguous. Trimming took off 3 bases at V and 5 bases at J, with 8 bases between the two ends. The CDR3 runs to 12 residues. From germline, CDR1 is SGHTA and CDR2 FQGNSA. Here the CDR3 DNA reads TGTGCCAGCAGCTTGTTGGCAGACGAGCAGTACTTC. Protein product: CASSLLADEQYF.

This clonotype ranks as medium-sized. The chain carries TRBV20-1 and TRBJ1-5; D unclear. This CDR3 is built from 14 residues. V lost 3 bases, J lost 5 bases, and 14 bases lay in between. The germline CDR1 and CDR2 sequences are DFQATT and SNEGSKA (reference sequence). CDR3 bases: TGCAGTGCTAGCACGGGCGGGGATCATCAGCCCCAGCATTTT. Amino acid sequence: CSASTGGDHQPQHF.

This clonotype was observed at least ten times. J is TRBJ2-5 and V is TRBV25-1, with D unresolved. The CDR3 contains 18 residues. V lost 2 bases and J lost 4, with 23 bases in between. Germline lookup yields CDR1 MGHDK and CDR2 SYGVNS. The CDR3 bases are TGTGCCAGCAGTGAAAAGGCACCCTCAGGATCTATGTCAGAGACCCAGTACTTC. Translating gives CASSEKAPSGSMSETQYF.

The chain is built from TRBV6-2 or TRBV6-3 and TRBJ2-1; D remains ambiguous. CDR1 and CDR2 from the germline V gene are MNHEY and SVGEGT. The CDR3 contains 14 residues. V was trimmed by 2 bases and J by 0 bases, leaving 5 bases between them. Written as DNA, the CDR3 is TGTGCCAGCAGTTACATTAGCTCCTACAATGAGCAGTTCTTC. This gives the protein CASSYISSYNEQFF.

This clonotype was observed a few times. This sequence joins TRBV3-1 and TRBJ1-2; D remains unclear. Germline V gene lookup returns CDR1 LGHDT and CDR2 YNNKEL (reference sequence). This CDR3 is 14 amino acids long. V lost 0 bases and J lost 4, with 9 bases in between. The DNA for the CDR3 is TGTGCCAGCAGCCAAGATAAGGTGATCTATGGCTACACCTTC. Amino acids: CASSQDKVIYGYTF.

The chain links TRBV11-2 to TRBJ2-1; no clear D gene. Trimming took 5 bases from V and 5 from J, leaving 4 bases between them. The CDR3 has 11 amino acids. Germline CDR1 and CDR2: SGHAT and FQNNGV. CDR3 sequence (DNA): TGTGCCAGCAGCGAAGACAATGAGCAGTTCTTC. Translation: CASSEDNEQFF.

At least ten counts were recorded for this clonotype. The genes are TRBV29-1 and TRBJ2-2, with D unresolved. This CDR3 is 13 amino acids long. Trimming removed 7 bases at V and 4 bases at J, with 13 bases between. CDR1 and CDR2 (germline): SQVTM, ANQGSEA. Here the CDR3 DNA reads TGCAGCGCCCTGACCCCATCCACCGGGGAGCTGTTTTTT. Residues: CSALTPSTGELFF.

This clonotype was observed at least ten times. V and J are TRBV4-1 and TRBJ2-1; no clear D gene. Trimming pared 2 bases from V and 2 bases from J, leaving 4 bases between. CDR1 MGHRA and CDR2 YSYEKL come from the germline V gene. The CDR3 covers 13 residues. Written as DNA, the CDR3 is TGCGCCAGCAGCCAAATGCCCTACAATGAGCAGTTCTTC. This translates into CASSQMPYNEQFF.

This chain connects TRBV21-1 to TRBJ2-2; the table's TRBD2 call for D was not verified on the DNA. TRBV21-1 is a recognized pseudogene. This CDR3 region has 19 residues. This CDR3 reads CASSKVFRTSGNNTGELFF. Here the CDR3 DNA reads TGTGCCAGCAGCAAAGTGTTTCGGACTAGCGGAAATAACACCGGGGAGCTGTTTTTT.

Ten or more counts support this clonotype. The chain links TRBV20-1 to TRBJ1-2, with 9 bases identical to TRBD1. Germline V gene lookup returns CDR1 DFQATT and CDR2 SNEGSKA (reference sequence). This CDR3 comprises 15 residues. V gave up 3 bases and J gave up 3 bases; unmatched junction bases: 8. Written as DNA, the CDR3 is TGCAGTGCTAGTCAAGGACAGGGGAGTCACTATGGCTACACCTTC. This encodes CSASQGQGSHYGYTF.

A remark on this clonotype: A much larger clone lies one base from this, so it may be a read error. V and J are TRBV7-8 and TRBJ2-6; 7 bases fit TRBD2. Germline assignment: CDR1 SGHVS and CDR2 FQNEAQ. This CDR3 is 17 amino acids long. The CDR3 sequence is CASSLGLAASGTNVLTF. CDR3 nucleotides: TGTGCCAGCAGCTTAGGGCTAGCGGCCTCTGGGACCAACGTCCTGACTTTC.

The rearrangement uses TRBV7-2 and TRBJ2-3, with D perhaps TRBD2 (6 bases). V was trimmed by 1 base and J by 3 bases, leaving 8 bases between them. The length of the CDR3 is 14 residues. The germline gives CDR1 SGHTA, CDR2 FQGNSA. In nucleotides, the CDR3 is TGTGCCAGCAGCTTAGAGAGCGGGACAGATACGCAGTATTTT. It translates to CASSLESGTDTQYF. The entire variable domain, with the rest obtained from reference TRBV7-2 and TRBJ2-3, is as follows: GAGVSQSPSNKVTEKGKDVELRCDPISGHTALYWYRQSLGQGLEFLIYFQGNSAPDKSGLPSDRFSAERTGGSVSTLTIQRTQQEDSAVYLCASSLESGTDTQYFGPGTRLTVL.

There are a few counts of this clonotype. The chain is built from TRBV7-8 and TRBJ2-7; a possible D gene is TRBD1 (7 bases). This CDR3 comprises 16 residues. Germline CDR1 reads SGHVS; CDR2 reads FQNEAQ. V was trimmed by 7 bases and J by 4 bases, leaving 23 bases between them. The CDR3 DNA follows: TGTGCCAGCATCCAGGGGCGGGACAGTCAACTTTACGAGCAGTACTTC. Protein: CASIQGRDSQLYEQYF.

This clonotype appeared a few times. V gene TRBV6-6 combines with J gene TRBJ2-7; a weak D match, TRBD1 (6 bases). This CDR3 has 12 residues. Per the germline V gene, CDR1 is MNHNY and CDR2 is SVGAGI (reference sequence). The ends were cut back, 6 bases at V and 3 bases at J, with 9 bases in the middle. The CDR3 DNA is TGTGCCAGCAGGGCAGGGGACTACGAGCAGTACTTC. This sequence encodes CASRAGDYEQYF.

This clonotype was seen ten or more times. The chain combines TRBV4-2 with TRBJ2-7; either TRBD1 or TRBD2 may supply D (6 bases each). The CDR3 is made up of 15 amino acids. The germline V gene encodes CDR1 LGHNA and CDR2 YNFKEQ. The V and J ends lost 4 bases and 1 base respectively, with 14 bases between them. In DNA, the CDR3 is TGTGCCAGCAGCCGGGGGGCAGGGGAATCCTACGAGCAGTACTTC. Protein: CASSRGAGESYEQYF.

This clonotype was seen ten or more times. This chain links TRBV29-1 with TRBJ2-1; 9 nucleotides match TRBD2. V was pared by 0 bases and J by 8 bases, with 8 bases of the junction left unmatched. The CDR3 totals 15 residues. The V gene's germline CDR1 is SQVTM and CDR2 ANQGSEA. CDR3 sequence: CSVEEPGLAIYEQFF. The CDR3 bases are TGCAGCGTTGAAGAGCCCGGACTAGCGATCTATGAGCAGTTCTTC.